This TCR beta chain was sequenced for a study of blood T cells in healthy people across ages. General observations from the study: Lack of knowledge of donor CMV status possibly confounded expanded clonotype changes. Among T cells, TCR beta diversity per million cells dropped roughly linearly as age rose. It was found that TCR beta diversity correlated strongly with the percentage of naive T cells.

This clonotype appeared many times. What it binds is not known. For the second PCR, which ran for about 6 to 11 cycles, a sample-barcoded 5' primer and a J-beta primer mix were used. One entry per CDR3 protein, called by TCRdb with MiXCR from the 5' RACE reads. The repertoire includes approximately 810,000 distinct CDR3 sequences, under 35% of them detected once, and roughly 17% sits in the top ten. This receptor was identified in a woman of 80 years or more in good health. The specimen was blood.

In nucleotides, the CDR3 is TGTGCCAGCAGTTCGCGGGCAGGGGATGGGTTGCTGTACTTC. It encodes CASSSRAGDGLLYF. The V and J genes are TRBV6-5 and TRBJ2-5; D is possibly TRBD1 (6 bases). The germline CDR1 and CDR2 sequences are MNHEY and SVGAGI. V lost 4 bases to trimming and J lost 13 bases, with 22 bases between them. The CDR3 runs 14 residues.